Shown below are 13 T cell receptor beta chains from a single sample sequenced in a study of OX40 agonist ivuxolimab in advanced cancers. Library generation was performed with the immunoSEQ multiplex PCR assay. This immuneACCESS table, as held by TCRdb, lists in-frame sequences with V and J called but not all clones. Of the missing ones, under half trace to an unresolved V gene in checked studies; the others have no known cause. The sample table lists just over 45,000 clones, around 94% of them with a count of one. The biggest ten clones account for around 10% of the sample. The source was CD4+ or CD8+ T cells sorted from blood, collected in a trial of the OX40 agonist ivuxolimab. Every receptor here comes from an adult with an advanced solid tumor such as melanoma, head and neck, liver or kidney cancer.

The chain carries TRBV4-2 and TRBJ2-5; possibly TRBD2 for D (5 bases). V lost 0 bases to trimming and J lost 5 bases, with 16 bases between them. The CDR3 loop spans 16 amino acids. Looked up from germline, CDR1 is LGHNA and CDR2 is YNFKEQ. CDR3 region: CASSQEEWTGEETQYF. DNA of the CDR3: TGTGCCAGCAGCCAAGAAGAATGGACTGGAGAGGAGACCCAGTACTTC.

This CDR3 is CASSRDRLAATYEQYF. The CDR3 DNA reads TGTGCCAGCAGTCGGGATAGACTAGCGGCAACCTACGAGCAGTACTTC. This chain connects TRBV7-6 to TRBJ2-7; 9 nucleotides agree with TRBD2. This CDR3 is 16 amino acids long. V lost 6 bases to trimming and J lost 2 bases; unmatched junction nucleotides: 11. Germline lookup yields CDR1 SGHVS and CDR2 FNYEAQ.

CDR3 sequence (DNA): TGTGCCAGCAGCCCCCCGGGACAGTATGGCTACACCTTC. Its protein product is CASSPPGQYGYTF. The genes are TRBV7-9 and TRBJ1-2, with 7 positions matching TRBD1. This CDR3 is built from 13 residues. Per germline, CDR1 SEHNR and CDR2 FQNEAQ (reference sequence). V trimming: 5 bases; J trimming: 5 bases; junction bases outside the gene matches: 5.

The gene calls are TRBV5-4 and TRBJ2-1, with 7 nucleotides matching TRBD2. J was trimmed by 7 bases and V by 1 base; bases with no gene match: 8. This CDR3 region has 15 residues. Per germline, CDR1 SGHNT and CDR2 YYREEE (reference sequence). CDR3: CASSLNGLAANEQFF. The DNA for the CDR3 is TGTGCCAGCAGCTTGAATGGGCTAGCGGCGAATGAGCAGTTCTTC.

J is TRBJ2-1 and V is TRBV27, with D perhaps being TRBD1 or TRBD2 (6 bases each). The CDR3 runs 15 residues. The germline V and J ends were trimmed by 10 bases and 8 bases, with 24 bases remaining between them. Germline CDR1 reads MNHEY; CDR2 reads SMNVEV (reference sequence). The chain's CDR3 is CAIPGVGGRLHEQFF. The CDR3 DNA reads as TGTGCCATACCTGGTGTAGGGGGGCGCCTCCATGAGCAGTTCTTC.

V gene TRBV9 combines with J gene TRBJ2-3, with a possible D match to TRBD2 (6 bases). This CDR3 is 15 amino acids long. V gave up 2 bases and J gave up 5 bases, with 15 bases separating them. Germline V gives CDR1 SGDLS, CDR2 YYNGEE. DNA for the CDR3: TGTGCCAGCAGCGTTTGGGGGGTGATAGGAGATACGCAGTATTTT. Translation gives CASSVWGVIGDTQYF.

The chain joins TRBV30 to TRBJ2-7; 12 bases match TRBD2. The CDR3 contains 14 residues. Trimming at V came to 7 bases and at J to 4 bases, leaving 8 bases not matched to a gene. Germline loops: CDR1 GTSNPN, CDR2 SVGIG (reference sequence). Here the CDR3 DNA reads TGTGCCTCGGACCTCCTAGCGGGAGGGTACGAGCAGTACTTC. Amino acid sequence: CASDLLAGGYEQYF.

The V gene is TRBV7-9, the J gene TRBJ2-1; 11 bases are shared with TRBD2. After removal of 5 bases from V and 7 bases from J, the junction contained 16 bases not matched to a gene. Germline-derived CDR1 and CDR2 are SEHNR and FQNEAQ (reference sequence). The CDR3 is 18 amino acids. The CDR3 sequence: CASSPARSSGRASNEQFF. DNA for the CDR3: TGTGCCAGCAGCCCAGCTCGGAGTAGCGGGAGGGCCTCGAATGAGCAGTTCTTC.

This chain joins TRBV18 and TRBJ2-5; tentative D call: TRBD1 (6 bases). The CDR3 spans 17 residues. Germline CDR1 is KGHSH and CDR2 is LQKENI. Trimming left V 3 bases short and J 2 bases short, with 19 bases between. The CDR3 is CASSPSGTPDLQETQYF. For the CDR3, the DNA is TGTGCCAGCTCACCTTCCGGGACACCAGATCTACAAGAGACCCAGTACTTC.

J is TRBJ2-2 and V is TRBV2, with 8 bases identical to TRBD1. This CDR3 spans 15 amino acids. In germline, CDR1 is SNHLY, CDR2 FYNNEI. V was clipped by 4 bases and J by 6 bases; unmatched bases: 7. CDR3 amino acids: CASSVRTGKAGELFF. CDR3 sequence (DNA): TGTGCCAGCAGTGTTAGGACAGGGAAAGCCGGGGAGCTGTTTTTT. Complete variable domain (other parts from reference TRBV2 and TRBJ2-2): EPEVTQTPSHQVTQMGQEVILRCVPISNHLYFYWYRQILGQKVEFLVSFYNNEISEKSEIFDDQFSVERPDGSNFTLKIRSTKLEDSAMYFCASSVRTGKAGELFFGEGSRLTVL.

The rearrangement joins TRBV7-6 to TRBJ2-7; D may be TRBD1 (5 bases). CDR3 length equals 14 residues. CDR1 is SGHVS, CDR2 FNYEAQ, per germline. V was clipped by 5 bases and J by 0 bases, with 11 bases between them. The CDR3, as DNA: TGTGCCAGCAGCCTCGGACATTTCTCCTACGAGCAGTACTTC. It encodes CASSLGHFSYEQYF.

The V gene is TRBV7-9, the J gene TRBJ2-7; 10 bases agree with TRBD1. After removal of 1 base from V and 0 bases from J, the junction contained 0 bases not matched to a gene. Germline-derived CDR1 and CDR2 are SEHNR and FQNEAQ (reference sequence). The CDR3 is made up of 15 amino acids. CDR3 coding DNA: TGTGCCAGCAGCTTAGGGACAGGGGGCTCCTACGAGCAGTACTTC. This translates into CASSLGTGGSYEQYF.

V is TRBV5-1 and J is TRBJ2-3, with 9 bases matching TRBD2. The CDR3 consists of 18 residues. V lost 0 bases, J lost 2 bases, and 10 bases stayed unmatched. Germline V gene sequence: CDR1 SGHRS, CDR2 YFSETQ. As DNA, the CDR3 is TGCGCCAGCAGCTTGGCCCAGGGGCTAGCGGGACCCACAGATACGCAGTATTTT. As protein: CASSLAQGLAGPTDTQYF. Full variable domain (rest looked up from reference TRBV5-1 and TRBJ2-3): KAGVTQTPRYLIKTRGQQVTLSCSPISGHRSVSWYQQTPGQGLQFLFEYFSETQRNKGNFPGRFSGRQFSNSRSEMNVSTLELGDSALYLCASSLAQGLAGPTDTQYFGPGTRLTVL.